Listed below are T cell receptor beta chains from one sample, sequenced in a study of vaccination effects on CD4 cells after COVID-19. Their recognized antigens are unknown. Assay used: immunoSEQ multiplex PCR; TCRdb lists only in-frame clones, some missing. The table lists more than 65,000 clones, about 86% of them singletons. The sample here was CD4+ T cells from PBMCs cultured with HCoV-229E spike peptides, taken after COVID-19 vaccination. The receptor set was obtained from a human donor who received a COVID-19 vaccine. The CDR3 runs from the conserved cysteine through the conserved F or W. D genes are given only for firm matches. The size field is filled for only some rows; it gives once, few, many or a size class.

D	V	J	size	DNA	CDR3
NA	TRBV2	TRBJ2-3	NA	TGTGCCAGCAGTCCAGTTTCTAGCACAGATACGCAGTATTTT	CASSPVSSTDTQYF
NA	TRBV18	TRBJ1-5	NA	TGTGCCAGCTCACCGTCCGGGGGCAACAATCAGCCCCAGCATTTT	CASSPSGGNNQPQHF
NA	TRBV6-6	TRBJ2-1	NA	TGTGCCAGCAGCCCCGGGTCATACAATGAGCAGTTCTTC	CASSPGSYNEQFF
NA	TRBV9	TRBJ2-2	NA	TGTGCCAGCAGCGCGACCCGATTTTTAGCCTACACCGGGGAGCTGTTTTTT	CASSATRFLAYTGELFF
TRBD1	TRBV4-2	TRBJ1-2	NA	TGTGCCAGCAGCCAAGATTCACAGGGGCCGGTCTATGGCTACACCTTC	CASSQDSQGPVYGYTF
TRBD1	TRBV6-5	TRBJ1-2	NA	TGTGCCAGCAGCAGGACAGGGGAGTGGTATGGCTACACCTTC	CASSRTGEWYGYTF
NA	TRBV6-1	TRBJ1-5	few	TGTGCCAGCAGTGAAGGGGGGGCGGTGGGGCAGCCCCAGCATTTT	CASSEGGAVGQPQHF
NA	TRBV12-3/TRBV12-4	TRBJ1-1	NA	TGTGCCAGCAGTCCGGGATACACTGAAGCTTTCTTT	CASSPGYTEAFF
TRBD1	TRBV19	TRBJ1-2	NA	TGTGCCAGTAGTATAGATCGGAGGGACAGAGGGAATGGCTACACCTTC	CASSIDRRDRGNGYTF
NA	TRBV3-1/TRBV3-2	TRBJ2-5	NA	TGTGCCAGCAGCCAAGAAGGGTCAGCCGAAGAGACCCAGTACTTC	CASSQEGSAEETQYF
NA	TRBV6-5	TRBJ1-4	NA	TGTGCCAGCACCTCGACGGGGTCCGATGAAAAACTGTTTTTT	CASTSTGSDEKLFF
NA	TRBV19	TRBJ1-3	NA	TGTGCCAGTAGTCCCCGGTGGGACTCTGGAAACACCATATATTTT	CASSPRWDSGNTIYF
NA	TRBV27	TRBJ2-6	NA	TGTGCCAGCAGTTTATCCCTTATGCCTACAAGCTCTGGGGCCAACGTCCTGACTTTC	CASSLSLMPTSSGANVLTF
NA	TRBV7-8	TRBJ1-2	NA	TGTGCCAGCAGCTTGGGGGAAGGCTATGGCTACACCTTC	CASSLGEGYGYTF
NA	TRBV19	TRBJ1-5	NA	TGTGCCAGTAATCCCCTCCGGGCGGGGGGGGGTGGCAATCAGCCCCAGCATTTT	CASNPLRAGGGGNQPQHF
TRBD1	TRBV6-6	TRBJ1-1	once	TGTGCCAGCAGTTACAGGGACAGCCCTGAAACTTTCTTT	CASSYRDSPETFF
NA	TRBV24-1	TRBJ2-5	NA	TGTGCCACCAGTGATTACGGGGGCCGCGAGACCCAGTACTTC	CATSDYGGRETQYF
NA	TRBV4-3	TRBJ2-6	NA	TGCGCCAGCAGCCAAGATCGACCAGGGATCTTCTCTGGGGCCAACGTCCTGACTTTC	CASSQDRPGIFSGANVLTF
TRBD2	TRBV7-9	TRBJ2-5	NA	TGTGCCAGCAGCTTAGGTACTAGCGGGTTCCAGTACTTC	CASSLGTSGFQYF
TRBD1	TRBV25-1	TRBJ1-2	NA	TGTGCCAGCAGTCCTCCCGGGACAGGGGGCCTGAGGTATGGCTACACCTTC	CASSPPGTGGLRYGYTF
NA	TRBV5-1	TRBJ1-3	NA	TGCGCCAGCAGCGGGGACGGTCACTCTGGAAACACCATATATTTT	CASSGDGHSGNTIYF
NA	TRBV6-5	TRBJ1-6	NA	TGTGCCAGTTCCAGGGAGTCCCCCTATAATTCACCCCTCCACTTT	CASSRESPYNSPLHF